Shown below are 30 T cell receptor beta chains from a single sample sequenced in a study of blood T cell repertoires in COVID-19. Sequencing used immunoSEQ multiplex PCR; TCRdb keeps in-frame clones, though not all of them. The sample has some 54,000 clones; around 92% are singletons. The source material was peripheral blood. The receptors derive from a man aged 60-69 years with acute or convalescent COVID-19.

The chain uses TRBV5-1 and TRBJ1-1, with 8 positions matching TRBD1. After removal of 5 bases from V and 0 bases from J, the junction contained 3 bases not matched to a gene. The CDR3 has 14 residues. CDR1 is SGHRS and CDR2 is YFSETQ in the germline V gene. The CDR3 sequence is CASSMDRVNTEAFF. The DNA of the CDR3 is TGCGCCAGCAGTATGGACAGGGTGAACACTGAAGCTTTCTTT.

The CDR3 reads CASSLGSGSRNEQYF. CDR3 sequence (DNA): TGTGCCAGCAGTCTAGGAAGCGGGAGTAGGAACGAGCAGTACTTC. This chain connects TRBV28 to TRBJ2-7, with 8 positions matching TRBD2. The CDR3 has 15 amino acids. The germline V gene encodes CDR1 MDHEN and CDR2 SYDVKM. After removal of 5 bases from V and 5 bases from J, the junction contained 11 bases not matched to a gene.

The J gene is TRBJ2-5, the V gene TRBV13, with a possible D match to TRBD2 (7 bases). The CDR3 covers 14 residues. CDR1 and CDR2 (germline): PRHDT, FYEKMQ (reference sequence). The V end was cut by 2 bases, the J end by 7 bases, with 14 bases between. The CDR3 coding sequence is TGTGCCAGCAGCTTACTCACTAGGGGGGGGACCCAGTACTTC. Protein product: CASSLLTRGGTQYF.

The chain uses TRBV4-1 and TRBJ2-3, with 8 nucleotides matching TRBD1. From germline, CDR1 is MGHRA and CDR2 YSYEKL. The CDR3 is 15 residues long. The trim removed 3 bases at V and 5 bases at J, leaving 7 bases unmatched. The chain's CDR3 is CASSHLDREIDTQYF. The CDR3 DNA is TGCGCCAGCAGCCACCTGGACAGGGAGATAGATACGCAGTATTTT.

The rearrangement joins TRBV18 to TRBJ2-2; 8 nucleotides match TRBD2. This CDR3 has 18 residues. V lost 4 bases and J lost 2; bases outside the gene matches: 12. Looked up from germline, CDR1 is KGHSH and CDR2 is LQKENI. CDR3 residues: CASSRATLSGANTGELFF. Here the CDR3 DNA reads TGTGCCAGCTCACGCGCGACCCTTAGCGGGGCCAACACCGGGGAGCTGTTTTTT.

This chain links TRBV7-2 with TRBJ2-2; D is unresolved. This CDR3 comprises 16 residues. Germline loops: CDR1 SGHTA, CDR2 FQGNSA. V lost 5 bases and J lost 2, with 15 bases in between. CDR3 bases: TGTGCCAGCAGCATAAGACACCCGGTTAACACCGGGGAGCTGTTTTTT. Translated: CASSIRHPVNTGELFF.

This clone was found once. The chain links TRBV10-3 to TRBJ2-7; 12 bases match TRBD2. Germline values: CDR1 ENHRY, CDR2 SYGVKD. Trimming at V came to 7 bases and at J to 2 bases, leaving 3 bases not matched to a gene. CDR3 length: 14 amino acids. The CDR3 DNA reads TGTGCCATCAAATGGACTAGCGGGACCTACGAGCAGTACTTC. Amino acids: CAIKWTSGTYEQYF.

The CDR3 sequence: CASSLGSGAINEQFF. CDR3 sequence (DNA): TGTGCCAGCAGCTTGGGAAGCGGGGCGATCAATGAGCAGTTCTTC. The rearrangement uses TRBV7-2 and TRBJ2-1; 7 nucleotides line up with TRBD2. This CDR3 contains 15 residues. Germline CDR1 reads SGHTA; CDR2 reads FQGNSA. V dropped 3 bases and J dropped 6; count of bases not matched to a gene: 8.

This clone was seen once. The J gene is TRBJ2-7, the V gene TRBV7-2, with 9 positions matching TRBD2. The CDR3 consists of 16 residues. The V segment lost 1 base and the J segment 2 bases; nucleotides outside the gene matches: 6. The germline V gene encodes CDR1 SGHTA and CDR2 FQGNSA. CDR3 sequence: CASSLDSGGTPYEQYF. As DNA, the CDR3 is TGTGCCAGCAGCTTAGATAGCGGGGGAACCCCCTACGAGCAGTACTTC.

This chain uses TRBV19 with TRBJ1-6; D ambiguous. CDR1 is LNHDA, CDR2 SQIVND, per germline (reference sequence). The V gene lost 8 bases and the J gene lost 0 bases, with 11 bases spanning the gap. The length of the CDR3 is 15 residues. CDR3 DNA sequence: TGTGCCAGTTACCGGGATAGCTCCTATAATTCACCCCTCCACTTT. Amino acids: CASYRDSSYNSPLHF.

This clone was picked up one time. The gene calls are TRBV4-3 and TRBJ2-3; a weak D match, TRBD2 (5 bases). Looked up from germline, CDR1 is LGHNA and CDR2 is YSLEER. V lost 0 bases to trimming and J lost 4 bases, with 14 bases between them. The CDR3 spans 16 residues. CDR3 residues: CASSQDPTPRADTQYF. The CDR3 coding sequence is TGCGCCAGCAGCCAAGACCCAACACCGAGGGCAGATACGCAGTATTTT.

V and J are TRBV5-1 and TRBJ1-2, with TRBD1 matching 8 bases. The CDR3 has 14 residues. V was pared by 4 bases and J by 5 bases, with 7 bases of the junction left unmatched. Germline assignment: CDR1 SGHRS and CDR2 YFSETQ. CDR3 nucleotides: TGCGCCAGCAGCCCCCCGGGACAGGCATATGGCTACACCTTC. Protein sequence: CASSPPGQAYGYTF.

This clone was detected only once. This chain uses TRBV6-5 with TRBJ1-5, with TRBD1 identical over 7 bases. In germline, CDR1 is MNHEY, CDR2 SVGAGI. This CDR3 contains 15 residues. The junction had 7 bases not matched to a gene; V was cut back by 4 bases and J by 4 bases. CDR3 nucleotide sequence: TGTGCCAGCAGTTCAACAGGGGTTCCTAATCAGCCCCAGCATTTT. Residues: CASSSTGVPNQPQHF.

The chain couples TRBV2 to TRBJ2-1, with a tentative D call TRBD2 (5 bases). V was shortened by 6 bases and J by 10 bases, with 16 bases between the two germline ends. CDR1 is SNHLY, CDR2 FYNNEI, per germline. The CDR3 consists of 13 residues. The chain's CDR3 is CASRLAPYGEQFF. The CDR3 DNA reads as TGTGCCAGCAGGCTAGCTCCCTATGGGGAGCAGTTCTTC.

The rearrangement joins TRBV24-1 to TRBJ1-1; the D gene is possibly TRBD1 (6 bases). The V gene lost 7 bases and the J gene lost 1 base, with 18 bases spanning the gap. CDR3 size: 16 residues. The germline V gene has CDR1 KGHDR and CDR2 SFDVKD. In nucleotides, the CDR3 is TGTGCCACCAGCGTCCCCCAAGGGGGTGGGAACACTGAAGCTTTCTTT. Translation: CATSVPQGGGNTEAFF.

This rearrangement joins TRBV12-3 or TRBV12-4 to TRBJ2-2; unclear D gene. CDR3 length equals 12 residues. V shed 5 bases and J shed 7 bases, with 8 bases lying between them. The DNA for the CDR3 is TGTGCCAGCAGTCCCCGCGTCGGGGAGCTGTTTTTT. It encodes CASSPRVGELFF.

The CDR3, as DNA: TGTGCCAGCAGCCAAGGACTAGCGGGAGGGCCTGTATACGAGCAGTACTTC. Translation: CASSQGLAGGPVYEQYF. The V gene is TRBV3-1 (or the pseudogene TRBV3-2), the J gene TRBJ2-7, with TRBD2 matching 14 bases. Germline V gene sequence: CDR1 LGHDT, CDR2 YNNKEL (reference sequence). CDR3 length: 17 amino acids. The J segment lost 4 bases and the V segment lost 1 base, leaving 6 bases of the junction unmatched.

The chain carries TRBV7-8 and TRBJ2-3, with 7 nucleotides matching TRBD2. V lost 2 bases, J lost 1 base, and 0 bases stayed unmatched. This CDR3 contains 14 residues. Germline V gene lookup returns CDR1 SGHVS and CDR2 FQNEAQ. CDR3 sequence (DNA): TGTGCCAGCAGCTTAAGCGGGGGCACAGATACGCAGTATTTT. Amino acids: CASSLSGGTDTQYF.

V usage is TRBV5-1 and J usage is TRBJ2-7, with D possibly TRBD2 on 6 matching bases. V lost 1 base and J lost 5, with 13 bases in between. The CDR3 is 14 residues long. Looked up from germline, CDR1 is SGHRS and CDR2 is YFSETQ. The DNA of the CDR3 is TGCGCCAGCAGCTTGAGGAGCTCGGGGGACGAGCAGTACTTC. It translates to CASSLRSSGDEQYF.

The CDR3 DNA is TGTGCCAGCCTAGAACAGGGGGGGAACACTGAAGCTTTCTTT. Its protein is CASLEQGGNTEAFF. V and J are TRBV2 and TRBJ1-1; 8 nucleotides line up with TRBD1. Germline-derived CDR1 and CDR2 are SNHLY and FYNNEI. Losses at the gene ends were 8 bases for V and 1 base for J; bases not matched to a gene: 6. The CDR3 is 14 amino acids. The full variable domain, completed using reference TRBV2 and TRBJ1-1, is EPEVTQTPSHQVTQMGQEVILRCVPISNHLYFYWYRQILGQKVEFLVSFYNNEISEKSEIFDDQFSVERPDGSNFTLKIRSTKLEDSAMYFCASLEQGGNTEAFFGQGTRLTVV.

V gene TRBV19 combines with J gene TRBJ2-1; D might be TRBD2 (6 bases). The CDR3 has 15 amino acids. CDR1 and CDR2 (germline): LNHDA, SQIVND (reference sequence). V was cut by 3 bases and J by 4 bases, with 13 bases left in between. CDR3 coding DNA: TGTGCCAGTAGTATTGGGACTCCAACTTACAATGAGCAGTTCTTC. It encodes CASSIGTPTYNEQFF.

J is TRBJ2-7 and V is TRBV11-3, with D perhaps TRBD2 (5 bases). The ends were cut back, 1 base at V and 5 bases at J, with 12 bases in the middle. Per germline, CDR1 SGHNT and CDR2 YENEEA. This CDR3 is built from 14 residues. CDR3 sequence (DNA): TGTGCCAGCAGCTTAGTGGGCCCGAGGGACGAGCAGTACTTC. Protein product: CASSLVGPRDEQYF.

This clone turned up a few times. This chain links TRBV2 with TRBJ2-1; D is perhaps TRBD1 (5 bases). Germline CDR1 reads SNHLY; CDR2 reads FYNNEI. The CDR3 contains 14 residues. V dropped 8 bases and J dropped 7 bases, with 18 bases sitting between them. The CDR3 is CASVPGHRINEQFF. In DNA form, the CDR3 reads TGTGCCAGCGTACCGGGCCACAGGATTAATGAGCAGTTCTTC. The full variable domain, in which reference TRBV2 and TRBJ2-1 provide the parts outside the CDR3, is EPEVTQTPSHQVTQMGQEVILRCVPISNHLYFYWYRQILGQKVEFLVSFYNNEISEKSEIFDDQFSVERPDGSNFTLKIRSTKLEDSAMYFCASVPGHRINEQFFGPGTRLTVL.

The chain uses TRBV6-2 or TRBV6-3 and TRBJ2-1; 10 bases are shared with TRBD2. The germline CDR1 and CDR2 sequences are MNHEY and SVGEGT. The CDR3 contains 15 residues. V was pared by 0 bases and J by 4 bases, with 0 bases of the junction left unmatched. For the CDR3, the DNA is TGTGCCAGCAGTTACTCTAGCGGGAGGTACAATGAGCAGTTCTTC. This gives the protein CASSYSSGRYNEQFF.

The chain carries TRBV10-3 and TRBJ1-2, with D tentatively TRBD1 (5 bases). Trimming cost V 7 bases and J 12 bases, with 24 bases left between them. Germline CDR1 and CDR2: ENHRY and SYGVKD. CDR3 length: 14 residues. The CDR3 DNA follows: TGTGCCATCACCGATACTAGGGAGAGGGGAGGTAACACCTTC. Residues: CAITDTRERGGNTF.

The chain carries TRBV9 and TRBJ1-1; D remains ambiguous. V lost 3 bases to trimming and J lost 4 bases, with 10 bases between them. This CDR3 region has 13 residues. Germline V gene lookup returns CDR1 SGDLS and CDR2 YYNGEE. CDR3 DNA: TGTGCCAGCAGCGAGGGTCGGGGCACTGAAGCTTTCTTT. Its translation: CASSEGRGTEAFF.

The gene calls are TRBV14 and TRBJ1-2; tentatively, D is TRBD1 (6 bases). From germline, CDR1 is SGHDN and CDR2 FVKESK. The CDR3 sequence is 13 residues long. Trimming took off 4 bases at V and 2 bases at J, with 8 bases between the two ends. The chain's CDR3 is CASSPGVNYGYTF. CDR3 nucleotides: TGTGCCAGCAGCCCAGGGGTGAACTATGGCTACACCTTC.

The chain joins TRBV6-1 to TRBJ2-6, with 8 bases identical to TRBD1. Germline CDR1 reads MNHNS; CDR2 reads SASEGT. The CDR3 is made up of 17 amino acids. Trimming cost V 2 bases and J 0 bases; bases outside gene matches: 3. CDR3 nucleotide sequence: TGTGCCAGCAGTGAATGGACAGGGATCTCTGGGGCCAACGTCCTGACTTTC. It yields the protein CASSEWTGISGANVLTF.

This chain connects TRBV6-6 to TRBJ2-7, with 7 bases aligning to TRBD1. CDR1 MNHNY and CDR2 SVGAGI come from the germline V gene (reference sequence). Trimming at V came to 9 bases and at J to 4 bases, leaving 3 bases not matched to a gene. The CDR3 runs 11 residues. The CDR3 loop is CASTGAYEQYF. The CDR3 nucleotides read TGTGCCAGTACAGGGGCTTACGAGCAGTACTTC.

This chain joins TRBV7-2 and TRBJ2-7; tentatively, D is TRBD1 (5 bases). CDR1 is SGHTA and CDR2 is FQGNSA in the germline V gene. With 1 base removed from V and 4 bases from J, the gap between germline ends came to 8 bases. CDR3 length equals 13 residues. CDR3 sequence (DNA): TGTGCCAGCAGCTTAGGGCACAGGTACGAGCAGTACTTC. Protein sequence: CASSLGHRYEQYF.